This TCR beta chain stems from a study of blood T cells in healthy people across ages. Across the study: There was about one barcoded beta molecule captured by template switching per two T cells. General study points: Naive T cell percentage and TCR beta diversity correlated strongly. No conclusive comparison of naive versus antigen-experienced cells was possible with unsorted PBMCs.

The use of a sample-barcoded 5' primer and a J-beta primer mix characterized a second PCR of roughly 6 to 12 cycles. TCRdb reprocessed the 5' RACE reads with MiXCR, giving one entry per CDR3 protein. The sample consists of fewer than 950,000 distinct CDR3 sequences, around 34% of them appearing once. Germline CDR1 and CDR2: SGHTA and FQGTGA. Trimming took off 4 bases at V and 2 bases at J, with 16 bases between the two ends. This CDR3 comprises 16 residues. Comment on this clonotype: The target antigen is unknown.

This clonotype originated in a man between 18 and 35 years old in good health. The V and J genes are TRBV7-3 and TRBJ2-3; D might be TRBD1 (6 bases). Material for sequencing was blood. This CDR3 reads CASSSGQTPFTDTQYF. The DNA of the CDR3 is TGTGCCAGCAGCTCCGGACAGACCCCTTTCACAGATACGCAGTATTTT.